What follows are 13 T cell receptor beta chains derived from one specimen sequenced in a study of T cell responses to AZD1222 COVID-19 vaccine. Measured with immunoSEQ multiplex PCR; TCRdb has only the in-frame clones, and not every one. The sample includes 84,000 or so clones, about 85% of them seen just once. The sequencing used peripheral blood, collected on day 0 of AZD1222 vaccination. The receptors were gathered from an adult in good health.

This clone came up once. DNA for the CDR3: TGCGCCAGCAGCTCGACGGGGGGCTATGGCTACACCTTC. It yields the protein CASSSTGGYGYTF. The chain is built from TRBV5-1 and TRBJ1-2, with TRBD1 as a possible D gene (5 bases). V gave up 3 bases and J gave up 4 bases, with 10 bases separating them. Germline values: CDR1 SGHRS, CDR2 YFSETQ. CDR3 size: 13 residues. The full variable domain, with the rest looked up from reference TRBV5-1 and TRBJ1-2, is KAGVTQTPRYLIKTRGQQVTLSCSPISGHRSVSWYQQTPGQGLQFLFEYFSETQRNKGNFPGRFSGRQFSNSRSEMNVSTLELGDSALYLCASSSTGGYGYTFGSGTRLTVV.

This rearrangement joins TRBV18 to TRBJ2-1; 15 nucleotides line up with TRBD2. This CDR3 is 17 amino acids long. V dropped 3 bases and J dropped 9; count of bases not matched to a gene: 9. Germline CDR1 and CDR2: KGHSH and LQKENI. The CDR3 region has the DNA TGTGCCAGCTCACCCGGACTAGCGGGAGGGCCTTTGGCTGAGCAGTTCTTC. Its translation: CASSPGLAGGPLAEQFF. Combining the CDR3 with reference TRBV18 and TRBJ2-1 gives the whole variable domain NAGVMQNPRHLVRRRGQEARLRCSPMKGHSHVYWYRQLPEEGLKFMVYLQKENIIDESGMPKERFSAEFPKEGPSILRIQQVVRGDSAAYFCASSPGLAGGPLAEQFFGPGTRLTVL.

V and J are TRBV18 and TRBJ2-1, with D possibly matching TRBD1 (6 bases). From germline, CDR1 is KGHSH and CDR2 LQKENI. V lost 3 bases, J lost 5 bases, and 11 bases lay in between. This CDR3 has 14 residues. CDR3: CASSPQDSNNEQFF. The CDR3 DNA reads as TGTGCCAGCTCACCGCAGGACAGTAACAATGAGCAGTTCTTC. Using reference TRBV18 and TRBJ2-1 for the parts outside the CDR3, the full variable domain is NAGVMQNPRHLVRRRGQEARLRCSPMKGHSHVYWYRQLPEEGLKFMVYLQKENIIDESGMPKERFSAEFPKEGPSILRIQQVVRGDSAAYFCASSPQDSNNEQFFGPGTRLTVL.

The rearrangement uses TRBV3-1 (or the pseudogene TRBV3-2) and TRBJ2-1, with 16 positions matching TRBD2. Germline assignment: CDR1 LGHDT and CDR2 YNNKEL (reference sequence). Trimming cost V 2 bases and J 10 bases; bases outside gene matches: 14. CDR3 length: 19 residues. CDR3 loop: CASSQTGLAGGPGGIEQFF. The CDR3 nucleotides are TGTGCCAGCAGCCAAACGGGACTAGCGGGAGGGCCTGGGGGGATCGAGCAGTTCTTC.

The chain employs TRBV19 and TRBJ1-2, with 7 bases lining up with TRBD1. Germline CDR1 LNHDA, CDR2 SQIVND (reference sequence). The V gene end was trimmed by 6 bases and the J gene end by 4 bases; junction bases not matched to a gene: 8. The CDR3 sequence is 14 residues long. The CDR3 region is CASSYMTGRYGYTF. CDR3 DNA sequence: TGTGCCAGTAGCTATATGACAGGGCGCTATGGCTACACCTTC. Filled out from reference TRBV19 and TRBJ1-2, the complete variable domain reads DGGITQSPKYLFRKEGQNVTLSCEQNLNHDAMYWYRQDPGQGLRLIYYSQIVNDFQKGDIAEGYSVSREKKESFPLTVTSAQKNPTAFYLCASSYMTGRYGYTFGSGTRLTVV.

The gene calls are TRBV29-1 and TRBJ2-3; D may be TRBD2 (6 bases). This CDR3 is 13 amino acids long. In germline, CDR1 is SQVTM, CDR2 ANQGSEA. Trimming removed 7 bases at V and 0 bases at J, with 11 bases between. CDR3 protein: CSGGTSSTDTQYF. DNA for the CDR3: TGCAGCGGGGGGACTTCCAGCACAGATACGCAGTATTTT.

The chain links TRBV6-4 to TRBJ2-2; D gene uncertain. V gave up 4 bases and J gave up 1 base, with 10 bases separating them. CDR3 length: 15 residues. Germline V gene sequence: CDR1 MRHNA, CDR2 SNTAGT. This CDR3 is CASSVRQRNTGELFF. The CDR3 coding sequence is TGTGCCAGCAGTGTTAGGCAGAGGAACACCGGGGAGCTGTTTTTT.

The J gene is TRBJ2-1, the V gene TRBV11-2; either TRBD1 or TRBD2 may supply D (5 bases each). The CDR3 covers 13 residues. Germline V gives CDR1 SGHAT, CDR2 FQNNGV. Trimming took off 3 bases at V and 3 bases at J, with 6 bases between the two ends. The DNA for the CDR3 is TGTGCCAGCAGCTTGGGGGACTACAATGAGCAGTTCTTC. Its translation: CASSLGDYNEQFF.

This rearrangement joins TRBV30 to TRBJ1-5; no clear D gene. Germline assignment: CDR1 GTSNPN and CDR2 SVGIG (reference sequence). V gave up 2 bases and J gave up 6 bases, with 11 bases separating them. The CDR3 sequence is 13 residues long. The CDR3 nucleotides read TGTGCCTGGAGTCGGGCAGTTGGTCAGCCCCAGCATTTT. It encodes CAWSRAVGQPQHF. Together with reference TRBV30 and TRBJ1-5, the CDR3 gives the full variable domain: SQTIHQWPATLVQPVGSPLSLECTVEGTSNPNLYWYRQAAGRGLQLLFYSVGIGQISSEVPQNLSASRPQDRQFILSSKKLLLSDSGFYLCAWSRAVGQPQHFGDGTRLSIL.

The rearrangement links TRBV6-5 to TRBJ1-1, with D uncertain. Germline CDR1 is MNHEY and CDR2 is SVGAGI. This CDR3 region has 15 residues. The V end was cut by 2 bases, the J end by 0 bases, with 10 bases between. The CDR3 loop reads CASSYHPAVNTEAFF. Here the CDR3 DNA reads TGTGCCAGCAGTTACCACCCGGCGGTGAACACTGAAGCTTTCTTT.

The genes are TRBV9 and TRBJ1-2, with D hard to call. The CDR3 runs 14 residues. V lost 0 bases and J lost 4, with 10 bases in between. Germline values: CDR1 SGDLS, CDR2 YYNGEE. CDR3 sequence (DNA): TGTGCCAGCAGCGTAGAAGACCCGACCTATGGCTACACCTTC. Amino acid sequence: CASSVEDPTYGYTF.

This clone was observed a few times. This rearrangement joins TRBV7-9 to TRBJ1-5; D remains unclear. Germline V gene lookup returns CDR1 SEHNR and CDR2 FQNEAQ (reference sequence). The CDR3 runs to 14 residues. The V and J ends lost 5 bases and 1 base respectively, with 9 bases between them. CDR3 in DNA: TGTGCCAGCAGCCCCGTGGACAGCAATCAGCCCCAGCATTTT. Amino acid sequence: CASSPVDSNQPQHF. Variable domain in full (rest from reference TRBV7-9 and TRBJ1-5): DTGVSQNPRHKITKRGQNVTFRCDPISEHNRLYWYRQTLGQGPEFLTYFQNEAQLEKSRLLSDRFSAERPKGSFSTLEIQRTEQGDSAMYLCASSPVDSNQPQHFGDGTRLSIL.

The chain employs TRBV6-5 and TRBJ2-1, with D possibly matching TRBD2 (5 bases). The CDR3 is 12 amino acids. CDR1 is MNHEY and CDR2 is SVGAGI in the germline V gene. Trimming shortened V by 6 bases and J by 8 bases, and 11 bases separated the two germline ends. CDR3 in amino acids: CASSSSIHEQFF. The CDR3 DNA reads TGTGCCAGCAGCTCTAGCATCCATGAGCAGTTCTTC.